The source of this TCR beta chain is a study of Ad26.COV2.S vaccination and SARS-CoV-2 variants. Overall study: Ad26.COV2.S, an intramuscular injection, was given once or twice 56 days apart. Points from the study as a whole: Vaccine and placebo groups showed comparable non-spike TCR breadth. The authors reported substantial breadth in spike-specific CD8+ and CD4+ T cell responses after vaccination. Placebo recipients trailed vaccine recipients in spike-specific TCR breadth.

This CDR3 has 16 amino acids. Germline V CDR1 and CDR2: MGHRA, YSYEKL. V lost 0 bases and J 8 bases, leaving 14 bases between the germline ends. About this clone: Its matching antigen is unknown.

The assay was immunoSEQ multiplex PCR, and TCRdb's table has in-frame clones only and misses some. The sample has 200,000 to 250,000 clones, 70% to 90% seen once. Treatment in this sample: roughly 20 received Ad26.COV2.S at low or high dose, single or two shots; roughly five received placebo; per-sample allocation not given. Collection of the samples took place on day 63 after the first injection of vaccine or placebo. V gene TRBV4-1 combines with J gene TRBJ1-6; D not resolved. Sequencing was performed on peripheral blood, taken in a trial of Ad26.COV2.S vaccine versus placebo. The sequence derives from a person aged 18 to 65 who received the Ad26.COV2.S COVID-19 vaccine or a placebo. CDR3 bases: TGCGCCAGCAGCCAAGATCGGGTCTACGGCGATTCACCCCTCCACTTT. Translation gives CASSQDRVYGDSPLHF.